This T cell receptor beta chain was found in a study of OX40 agonist ivuxolimab in advanced cancers. Study at large: Partial responses occurred in Three dose-escalation patients, one with hepatocellular carcinoma and two with cutaneous melanoma.

Libraries were prepared by immunoSEQ multiplex PCR; TCRdb keeps only in-frame clonotypes and omits some of them. This sample has under 75,000 clones; 91% occur once, and the top ten carry roughly 14%. There are 14 residues in the CDR3. The sequenced sample was CD4+ or CD8+ T cells sorted from blood, obtained in a trial of the OX40 agonist ivuxolimab. This TCR was sampled from an adult with an advanced solid tumor such as melanoma, head and neck, liver or kidney cancer. The rearrangement uses TRBV21-1 and TRBJ2-1. TRBV21-1 corresponds to a pseudogene. DNA for the CDR3: TGTGCCAGCATCAAGGGGGAAACCTACAATGAGCAGTTCTTC. Its protein is CASIKGETYNEQFF.